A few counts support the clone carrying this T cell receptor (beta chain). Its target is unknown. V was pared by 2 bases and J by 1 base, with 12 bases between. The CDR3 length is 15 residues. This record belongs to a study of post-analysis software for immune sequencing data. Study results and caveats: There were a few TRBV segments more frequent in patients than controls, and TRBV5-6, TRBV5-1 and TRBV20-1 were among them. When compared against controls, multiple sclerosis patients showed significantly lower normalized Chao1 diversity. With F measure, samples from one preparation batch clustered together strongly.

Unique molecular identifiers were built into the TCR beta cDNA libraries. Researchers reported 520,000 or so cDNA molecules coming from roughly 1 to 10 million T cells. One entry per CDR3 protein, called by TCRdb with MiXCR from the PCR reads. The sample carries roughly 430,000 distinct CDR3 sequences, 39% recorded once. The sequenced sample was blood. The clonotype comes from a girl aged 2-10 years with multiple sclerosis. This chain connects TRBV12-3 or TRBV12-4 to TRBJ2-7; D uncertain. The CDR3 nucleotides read TGTGCCAGCAGTTTATCCCGCTTCTCTTCCTACGAGCAGTACTTC. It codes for CASSLSRFSSYEQYF.